Sequencing of this TCR beta chain was carried out in a study of radiotherapy plus CTLA-4 blockade in lung cancer. Study as a whole: Overall, approximately 17% of patients showed an objective response, while 25% to 35% attained disease control. Study-wide points: Reported findings show early blood T cell clone dynamics, with interferon-beta, best predicted response.

Germline values: CDR1 LNHNV, CDR2 YYDKDF (reference sequence). The CDR3 extends over 16 amino acids. Between the trimmed V and J ends, which lost 3 bases and 0 bases, there was a span of 13 bases. Using immunoSEQ multiplex PCR, the repertoire was profiled, and TCRdb retains in-frame clones only, with some absent. The data hold around 100,000 clones, with 81% observed a single time. Participants had chemo-refractory metastatic non-small-cell lung cancer and were treated with focal radiation plus ipilimumab CTLA-4 blockade. For this clone: Its specificity is not known.

Material: peripheral blood, obtained from a patient treated with radiotherapy plus ipilimumab. The chain is built from TRBV15 and TRBJ2-3; D might be TRBD1 (6 bases). This clonotype was obtained from a human donor with non-small cell lung cancer that progressed on radiotherapy plus ipilimumab. Some clones in this sample may be carry-over from other donors' samples. The CDR3 spells CATSSRRDISTDTQYF. The CDR3 nucleotides are TGTGCCACCAGCAGCAGACGGGACATCAGCACAGATACGCAGTATTTT.